This T cell receptor beta chain was retrieved from a study of molecular identifiers for immune sequencing clone quantification. In germline, CDR1 is SEHNR, CDR2 FQNEAQ (reference sequence). V was clipped by 7 bases and J by 5 bases; unmatched bases: 3. This CDR3 region has 14 residues. Making the bulk TCR libraries relied on previously described methods and listed TCR primers. TCRdb used MiXCR to reprocess the PCR reads, holding one entry per CDR3 protein. The repertoire holds about 640,000 distinct CDR3 sequences, with just under 20% as singletons. Study-wide results and limits: Barcode collisions between identical TCR molecules could shrink estimates of highly expanded clone sizes.

RNA fractions of 10%, 30% or 50% and roughly 18,000 to 1,000,000 sorted cells were the source of naive CD8 libraries. About this clonotype: The antigen is not known.

The chain recombines TRBV7-9 with TRBJ2-1; 12 nucleotides line up with TRBD2. The sequence was collected from a human donor in good health. Some libraries in this study had Jurkat cell RNA spiked in. What was sequenced was naive CD8+ T cells from blood, with Jurkat cell RNA spiked in. Subset indicated: FACS-sorted CD8+CD4-CCR7+CD45RA+ naive T cells. CDR3 nucleotides: TGTGCCAGCAACCGACTAGCGGGAGACAATGAGCAGTTCTTC. It translates to CASNRLAGDNEQFF.